The clone carrying this TCR beta chain appeared many times. The lymph nodes were axillary draining lymph nodes from breast cancer patients. The CDR3 spans 14 residues. Germline lookup yields CDR1 KGHSY and CDR2 FQNENV. V lost 3 bases and J 9 bases, leaving 12 bases between the germline ends. This specimen belongs to a study of breast tumors, draining lymph nodes, adjacent tissues. TCRdb re-derived calls from the multiplex PCR reads in MiXCR, one entry per CDR3 protein. Among about 180,000 distinct CDR3 sequences listed, 33% were seen once. The clonotype was recovered from a female donor with breast cancer. Some clones in this sample may be carry-over from other donors' samples. Sequenced: axillary lymph node tissue. The chain recombines TRBV16 with TRBJ1-6; D is uncertain. The CDR3 region is CASSQQNSGSPLHF. The CDR3 DNA reads as TGTGCCAGCAGCCAGCAGAACTCAGGTTCACCCCTCCACTTT.